This entry describes one T cell receptor beta chain. What this receptor recognizes is not known. No base qualities exist here, and no much larger clone lies one base off it. Each collaborating institution followed its own protocols to collect whole blood in K2EDTA tubes. Collaborator samples were shipped for TCRbeta analysis as frozen whole blood, isolated PBMCs, or DNA extracted from either sample type. CDR1 and CDR2 were assigned from the germline V gene (reference sequence) as GTSNPN and SVGIG. The junction shows trimming of 4 bases on V and 5 bases on J, plus 20 bases between the germline ends. Including cysteine and phenylalanine, the CDR3 has 15 amino acids. Kept here is only the CDR3 DNA, which spans 45 bases and is read in frame from base 1. TCRbeta CDR3 regions were amplified from genomic DNA using the immunoSEQ Assay, a bias-controlled multiplex PCR. Per the authors' processing: Within the assay, amplification of reference gene primers was used to estimate how many nucleated cells each sample contained. To quantify the absolute abundance of each unique TCRbeta CDR3 rearrangement, sequence reads were collapsed and filtered. Productive Simpson clonality was computed per sample as the square root of Simpson's diversity index over productive rearrangements. Here the immuneACCESS table is served through TCRdb, limited to in-frame sequences with V and J called. Missing clones are a known gap in these copies; in checked studies unresolved V genes cover under half, and the rest lacks a known reason. V, J and clone size are those of that table, while D and trimming were read from the DNA. The sample profile shows about 130,000 clones; 65% to 90% of them were found once. The top ten clonotypes cover roughly 6.7% of the sample.

The sample comes from a study of blood T cell repertoires in COVID-19 (TCRdb year 2020). About the investigation overall: The collaborator samples originated in the United States, Italy and Spain and spanned the acute and convalescent phases of COVID-19. The material from the prospective study consisted of cDNA or gDNA derived from T cells, B-cell-depleted T cells, or PBMCs. Where available, HLA class I and class II types were obtained from metadata supplied by the sample provider rather than from assay-based typing. Nearly every sample came with metadata listing a de-identified subject ID, COVID-19 status, age in years and sex. Subjects who had been exposed to COVID-19, were actively infected with it, or had recovered from it provided the deeply sampled blood TCRbeta repertoires that made up the dataset. The repertoires were made available in a free public database intended to serve as a resource for research on the immune response to SARS-CoV-2. Samples came from the ongoing ImmuneRACE study (first 160 participants) plus 1,254 subjects from 6 global collaborators. General findings and caveats noted by the study authors: The amount of clinical and demographic metadata varied by source and participant and was provided uncurated.

The sequence was obtained from an elderly man with active or convalescent COVID-19. This chain is built from TRBV30 and TRBJ1-1, and perhaps TRBD1 as D gene, on 6 matching bases. The sample consisted of peripheral blood. The DNA sequence is as follows: TGTGCCTGGACTGCCCTGGGAGGGGGAGGTACTGAAGCTTTCTTT. This sequence encodes CAWTALGGGGTEAFF.